These 10 T cell receptor beta chains were sequenced from one sample in a study of shared clonotypes between healthy human individuals. Produced via immunoSEQ multiplex PCR; TCRdb's table is partial and in-frame only. The sample contains some 2.1 million clones, approximately 95% of which appear only once. Sequencing was performed on naive CD4+ T cells sorted from blood. Noted subset: CD45RA+ positively selected. These TCRs come from a young man in good health.

Concerning this clone itself: The sample has other DNA sequences that encode this CDR3 too. The chain combines TRBV7-2 with TRBJ2-1; 8 bases are a match to TRBD1. Germline lookup yields CDR1 SGHTA and CDR2 FQGNSA. The CDR3 runs to 15 residues. The J segment lost 1 base and the V segment lost 5 bases, leaving 4 bases of the junction unmatched. CDR3 DNA: TGTGCCAGCAGCACGAGACAGGGGTCCTACAATGAGCAGTTCTTC. It specifies CASSTRQGSYNEQFF.

The chain carries TRBV30 and TRBJ2-3, with D unclear. CDR1 and CDR2 (germline): GTSNPN, SVGIG (reference sequence). The CDR3 contains 13 residues. Trimming removed 0 bases from V and 2 bases from J, with 6 bases in between. In nucleotides, the CDR3 is TGTGCCTGGAGTGTAGGAGTCACAGATACGCAGTATTTT. Translation gives CAWSVGVTDTQYF.

V is TRBV14 and J is TRBJ2-7, with D possibly matching TRBD1 (6 bases). This CDR3 contains 16 residues. CDR1 is SGHDN and CDR2 is FVKESK in the germline V gene. V was shortened by 1 base and J by 4 bases, with 17 bases between the two germline ends. The CDR3: CASSQGDTRRSYEQYF. In nucleotides, the CDR3 is TGTGCCAGCAGCCAAGGGGACACCCGCCGGTCTTACGAGCAGTACTTC.

The gene calls are TRBV6-6 and TRBJ2-7; maybe TRBD1 (7 bases). V lost 4 bases and J 3 bases, leaving 16 bases between the germline ends. From germline, CDR1 is MNHNY and CDR2 SVGAGI (reference sequence). CDR3 length equals 15 residues. The CDR3 DNA sequence: TGTGCCAGCAGTTGGGGGGACAGCCTAAACTACGAGCAGTACTTC. This translates into CASSWGDSLNYEQYF.

Comments on this clone: The sample holds other DNA sequences that translate to the same CDR3. V is TRBV7-2 and J is TRBJ2-7, with unresolved D. The CDR3 consists of 13 residues. Germline values: CDR1 SGHTA, CDR2 FQGNSA. V was shortened by 1 base and J by 3 bases, with 7 bases between the two germline ends. The CDR3: CASSLVADYEQYF. CDR3 bases: TGTGCCAGCAGCTTAGTGGCGGACTACGAGCAGTACTTC. Combining the CDR3 with reference TRBV7-2 and TRBJ2-7 gives the whole variable domain GAGVSQSPSNKVTEKGKDVELRCDPISGHTALYWYRQSLGQGLEFLIYFQGNSAPDKSGLPSDRFSAERTGGSVSTLTIQRTQQEDSAVYLCASSLVADYEQYFGPGTRLTVT.

The chain recombines TRBV5-6 with TRBJ2-7; D perhaps matches TRBD1 (6 bases). V was pared by 1 base and J by 5 bases, with 19 bases between. This CDR3 is 16 amino acids long. Looked up from germline, CDR1 is SGHDT and CDR2 is YYEEEE. CDR3 in amino acids: CASSLPSTGFIHEQYF. The DNA of the CDR3 is TGTGCCAGCAGCTTGCCCTCGACAGGTTTTATTCACGAGCAGTACTTC.

V is TRBV10-2 and J is TRBJ2-7, with D hard to call. Germline CDR1 reads WSHSY; CDR2 reads SAAADI. Deletions cut 4 bases from V and 2 bases from J, with 9 bases between. This CDR3 contains 13 residues. The CDR3 loop is CASSVDDPYEQYF. DNA for the CDR3: TGCGCCAGCAGTGTTGATGACCCCTACGAGCAGTACTTC.

The rearrangement uses TRBV18 and TRBJ2-7; D tentatively fits TRBD1 or TRBD2 (6 bases each). This CDR3 is built from 14 residues. V was clipped by 0 bases and J by 7 bases, with 13 bases between them. Germline assignment: CDR1 KGHSH and CDR2 LQKENI. CDR3 bases: TGTGCCAGCTCACCACCGGGGGGCCGGGGAGAGCAGTACTTC. It encodes CASSPPGGRGEQYF.

The sample holds one count of this clone. The V gene is TRBV18, the J gene TRBJ2-7; perhaps TRBD1 as D (5 bases). The germline gives CDR1 KGHSH, CDR2 LQKENI. V gave up 4 bases and J gave up 1 base, with 11 bases separating them. The CDR3 has 14 residues. The CDR3 loop is CASSLTTESYEQYF. CDR3 coding DNA: TGTGCCAGCTCACTCACGACAGAATCCTACGAGCAGTACTTC.

Worth noting for this clone: Other nucleotide sequences from this sample produce the same CDR3. This chain links TRBV7-2 with TRBJ2-7; weak D call: TRBD1 (7 bases). The CDR3 covers 14 residues. V lost 5 bases and J 2 bases, leaving 13 bases between the germline ends. The germline V gene encodes CDR1 SGHTA and CDR2 FQGNSA. The CDR3 DNA is TGTGCCAGCAGCCTAGGCGGGACAGCCTACGAGCAGTACTTC. This translates into CASSLGGTAYEQYF.